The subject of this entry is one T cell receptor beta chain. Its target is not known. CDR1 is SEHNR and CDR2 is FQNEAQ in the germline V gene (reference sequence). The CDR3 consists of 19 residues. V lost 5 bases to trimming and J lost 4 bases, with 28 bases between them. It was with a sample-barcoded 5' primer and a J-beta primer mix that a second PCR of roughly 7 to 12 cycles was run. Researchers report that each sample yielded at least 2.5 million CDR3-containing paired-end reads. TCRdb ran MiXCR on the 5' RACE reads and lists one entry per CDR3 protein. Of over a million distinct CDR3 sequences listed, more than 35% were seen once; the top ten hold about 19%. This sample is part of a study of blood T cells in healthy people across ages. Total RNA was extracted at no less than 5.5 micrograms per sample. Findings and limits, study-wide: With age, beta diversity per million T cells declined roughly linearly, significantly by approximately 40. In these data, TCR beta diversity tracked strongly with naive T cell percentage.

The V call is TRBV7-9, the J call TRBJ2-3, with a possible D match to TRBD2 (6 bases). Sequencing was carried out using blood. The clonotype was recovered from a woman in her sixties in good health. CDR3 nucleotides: TGTGCCAGCAGCCCTCGGGCTAGCGCAGACACCCTGGGGGCAGATACGCAGTATTTT. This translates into CASSPRASADTLGADTQYF.